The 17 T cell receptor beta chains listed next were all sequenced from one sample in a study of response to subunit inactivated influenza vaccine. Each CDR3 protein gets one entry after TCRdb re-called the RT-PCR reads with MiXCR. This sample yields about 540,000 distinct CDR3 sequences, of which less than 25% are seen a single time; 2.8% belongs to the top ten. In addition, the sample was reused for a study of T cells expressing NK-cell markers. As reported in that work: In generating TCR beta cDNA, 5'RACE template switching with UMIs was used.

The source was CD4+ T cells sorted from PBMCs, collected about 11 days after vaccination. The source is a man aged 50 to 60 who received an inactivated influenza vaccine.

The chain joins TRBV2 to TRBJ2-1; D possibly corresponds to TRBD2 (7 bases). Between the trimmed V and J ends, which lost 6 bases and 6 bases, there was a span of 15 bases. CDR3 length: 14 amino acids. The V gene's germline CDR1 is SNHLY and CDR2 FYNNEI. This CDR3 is CASRGGLPGNEQFF. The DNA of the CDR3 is TGTGCCAGCAGGGGGGGGCTTCCCGGCAATGAGCAGTTCTTC.

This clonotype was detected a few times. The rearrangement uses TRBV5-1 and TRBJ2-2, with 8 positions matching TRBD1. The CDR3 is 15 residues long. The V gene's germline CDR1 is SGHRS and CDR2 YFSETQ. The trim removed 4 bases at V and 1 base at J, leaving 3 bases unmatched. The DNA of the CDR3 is TGCGCCAGCAGCGCACAGGGGGGGAACACCGGGGAGCTGTTTTTT. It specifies CASSAQGGNTGELFF.

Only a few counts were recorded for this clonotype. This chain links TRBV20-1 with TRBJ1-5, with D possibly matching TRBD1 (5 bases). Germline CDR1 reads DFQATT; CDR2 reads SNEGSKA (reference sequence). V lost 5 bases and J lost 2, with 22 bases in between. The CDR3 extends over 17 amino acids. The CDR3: CSARGDSHSEGNQPQHF. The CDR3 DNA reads TGCAGTGCTCGTGGGGACTCGCATTCAGAAGGCAATCAGCCCCAGCATTTT.

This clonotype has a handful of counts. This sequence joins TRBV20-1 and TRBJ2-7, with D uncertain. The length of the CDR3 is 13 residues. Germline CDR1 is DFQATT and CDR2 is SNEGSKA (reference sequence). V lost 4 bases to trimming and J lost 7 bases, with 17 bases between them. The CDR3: CSATVDGLGEQYF. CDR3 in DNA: TGCAGTGCTACCGTAGACGGCTTAGGGGAGCAGTACTTC.

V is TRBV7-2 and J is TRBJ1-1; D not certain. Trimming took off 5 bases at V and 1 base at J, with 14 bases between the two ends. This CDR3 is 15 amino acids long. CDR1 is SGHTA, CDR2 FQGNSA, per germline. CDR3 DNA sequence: TGTGCCAGCAGCCCGCCACCCCGACAGAACACTGAAGCTTTCTTT. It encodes CASSPPPRQNTEAFF.

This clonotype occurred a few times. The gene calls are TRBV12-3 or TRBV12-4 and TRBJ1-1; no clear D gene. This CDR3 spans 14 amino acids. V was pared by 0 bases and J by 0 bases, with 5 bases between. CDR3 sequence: CASSLAYMNTEAFF. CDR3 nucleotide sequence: TGTGCCAGCAGTTTAGCGTACATGAACACTGAAGCTTTCTTT.

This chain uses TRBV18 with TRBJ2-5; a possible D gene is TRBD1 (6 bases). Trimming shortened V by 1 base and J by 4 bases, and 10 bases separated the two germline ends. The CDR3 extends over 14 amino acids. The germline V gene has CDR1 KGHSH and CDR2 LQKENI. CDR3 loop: CASSPLRGVETQYF. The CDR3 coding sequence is TGTGCCAGCTCACCACTCAGGGGAGTAGAGACCCAGTACTTC.

The CDR3 region has the DNA TGTGCCAGCACCCAACGACAGCTTTACAATGAGCAGTTCTTC. It specifies CASTQRQLYNEQFF. The V call is TRBV28, the J call TRBJ2-1; D perhaps matches TRBD1 (5 bases). The CDR3 has 14 amino acids. CDR1 and CDR2 from the germline V gene are MDHEN and SYDVKM. V lost 7 bases and J lost 4, with 14 bases in between.

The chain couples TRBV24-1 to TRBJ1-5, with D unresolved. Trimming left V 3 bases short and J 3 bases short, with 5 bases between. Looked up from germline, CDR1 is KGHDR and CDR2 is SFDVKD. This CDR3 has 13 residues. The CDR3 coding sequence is TGTGCCACCAGTGATAGATCCAATCAGCCCCAGCATTTT. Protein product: CATSDRSNQPQHF.

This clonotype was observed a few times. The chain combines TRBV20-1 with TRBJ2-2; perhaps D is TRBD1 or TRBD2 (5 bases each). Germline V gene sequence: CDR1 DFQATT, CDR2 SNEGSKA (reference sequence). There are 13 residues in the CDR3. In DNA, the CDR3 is TGCACCGCCTTATCGGGGCTCACCGGGGAGCTGTTTTTT. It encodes CTALSGLTGELFF.

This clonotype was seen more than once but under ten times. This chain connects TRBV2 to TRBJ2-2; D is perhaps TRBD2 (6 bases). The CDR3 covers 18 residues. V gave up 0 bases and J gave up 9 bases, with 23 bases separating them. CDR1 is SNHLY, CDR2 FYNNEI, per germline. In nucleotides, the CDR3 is TGTGCCAGCAGTGAAGCGCTTAATCGGGGGACCCATTCGAGGGAGCTGTTTTTT. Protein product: CASSEALNRGTHSRELFF.

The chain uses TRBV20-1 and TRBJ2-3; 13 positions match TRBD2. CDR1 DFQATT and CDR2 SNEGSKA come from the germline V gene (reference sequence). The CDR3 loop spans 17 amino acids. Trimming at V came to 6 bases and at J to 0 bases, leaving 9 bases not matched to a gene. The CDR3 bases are TGCAGTGCGCCGCCCGGGACTAGCGGGGTTAGCACAGATACGCAGTATTTT. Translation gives CSAPPGTSGVSTDTQYF.

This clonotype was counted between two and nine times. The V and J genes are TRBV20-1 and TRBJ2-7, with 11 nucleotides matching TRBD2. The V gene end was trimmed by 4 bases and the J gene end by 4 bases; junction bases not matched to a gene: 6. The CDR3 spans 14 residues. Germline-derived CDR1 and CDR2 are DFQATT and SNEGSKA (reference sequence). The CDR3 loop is CSATTSGSIYEQYF. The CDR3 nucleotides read TGCAGTGCTACCACTAGCGGGAGTATATACGAGCAGTACTTC.

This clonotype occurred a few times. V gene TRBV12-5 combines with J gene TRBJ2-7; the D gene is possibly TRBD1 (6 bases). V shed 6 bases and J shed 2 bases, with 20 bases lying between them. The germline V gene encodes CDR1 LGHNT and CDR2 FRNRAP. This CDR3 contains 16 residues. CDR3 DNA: TGTGCTAGTGGAAACCTTGATAGGGACACGGCCTACGAGCAGTACTTC. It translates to CASGNLDRDTAYEQYF.

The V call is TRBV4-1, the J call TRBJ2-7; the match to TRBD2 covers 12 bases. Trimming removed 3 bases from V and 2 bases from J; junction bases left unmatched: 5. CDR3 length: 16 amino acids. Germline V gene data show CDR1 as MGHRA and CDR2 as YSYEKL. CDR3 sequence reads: CASSQTGLAGPYEQYF. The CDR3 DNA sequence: TGCGCCAGCAGCCAGACCGGACTAGCGGGGCCCTACGAGCAGTACTTC.

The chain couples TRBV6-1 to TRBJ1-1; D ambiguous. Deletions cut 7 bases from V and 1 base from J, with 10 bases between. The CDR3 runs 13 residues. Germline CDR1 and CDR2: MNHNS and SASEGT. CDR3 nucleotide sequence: TGTGCCAGCAAAAGGGCGACGAACACTGAAGCTTTCTTT. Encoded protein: CASKRATNTEAFF.

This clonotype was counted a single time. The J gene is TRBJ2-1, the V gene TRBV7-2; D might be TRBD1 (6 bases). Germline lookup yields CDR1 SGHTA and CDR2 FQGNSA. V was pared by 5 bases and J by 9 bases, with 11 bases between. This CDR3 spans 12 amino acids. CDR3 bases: TGTGCCAGCAGCGCGAGGGACATTGAGCAGTTCTTC. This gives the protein CASSARDIEQFF.